One TCR beta chain is described in this entry. Its antigen is not known. This sample was included in a study of vaccination and CD4 T cells after COVID-19. Across the whole study: Cells were stimulated with overlapping spike peptide pools from SARS-CoV-2, HCoV-NL63, HCoV-OC43 and HCoV-229E.

Germline V gene data show CDR1 as SGHTA and CDR2 as FQGTGA. The CDR3 is 16 amino acids. Trimming shortened V by 2 bases and J by 4 bases, and 17 bases separated the two germline ends. The treatment was: approximately nine-day PBMC culture with coronavirus spike peptide pools or control peptides (ViraFEST assay). CD4+ T cells that came from the unexposed donor were collected before the COVID-19 pandemic (2011-2018). Using peptide pools, antigen-specific T cells were expanded in ViraFEST before TCRs were sequenced. The authors cultured 2 million or so PBMCs per well with around 10 IU/ml IL-2 and 8 to 10 ug/ml peptide pools. Cultured CD4+ T cells had their DNA profiled by the Oncomine TCR Beta short-read assay. The source of extracted genomic DNA was cultured CD4+ T cells. TCRdb re-called the PCR reads with MiXCR, one entry per CDR3 protein. The data contain 7,800 or so distinct CDR3 sequences, 41% of them singletons.

The sequence was collected from a human donor in good health. The rearrangement uses TRBV7-3 and TRBJ1-1; a possible D gene is TRBD1 (5 bases). The source material was CD4+ T cells from blood, cultured in vitro. The CDR3 DNA is TGTGCCAGCAGCTTAGCCTCCGGGACGCTGAGCACTGAAGCTTTCTTT. Translation: CASSLASGTLSTEAFF. Variable domain in full (rest from reference TRBV7-3 and TRBJ1-1): GAGVSQTPSNKVTEKGKYVELRCDPISGHTALYWYRQSLGQGPEFLIYFQGTGAADDSGLPNDRFFAVRPEGSVSTLKIQRTERGDSAVYLCASSLASGTLSTEAFFGQGTRLTVV.